The clone carrying this T cell receptor (beta chain) was detected once. The sample originates from a study of siplizumab effects on memory and regulatory T cells. This CDR3 contains 19 residues. V was shortened by 0 bases and J by 3 bases, with 24 bases between the two germline ends. Germline V gives CDR1 SGHTA, CDR2 FQGNSA. Measured with immunoSEQ multiplex PCR; TCRdb has only the in-frame clones, and not every one. The sample includes roughly 100,000 clones, about 93% of them seen just once. Sequenced: Tregs sorted from blood. The rearrangement uses TRBV7-2 and TRBJ2-7; D is possibly TRBD2 (7 bases). The TCR sequence derives from a human donor in good health. CDR3 residues: CASSLALGAGASFIYEQYF. CDR3 in DNA: TGTGCCAGCAGCTTAGCTCTAGGGGCGGGGGCTTCGTTTATCTACGAGCAGTACTTC.